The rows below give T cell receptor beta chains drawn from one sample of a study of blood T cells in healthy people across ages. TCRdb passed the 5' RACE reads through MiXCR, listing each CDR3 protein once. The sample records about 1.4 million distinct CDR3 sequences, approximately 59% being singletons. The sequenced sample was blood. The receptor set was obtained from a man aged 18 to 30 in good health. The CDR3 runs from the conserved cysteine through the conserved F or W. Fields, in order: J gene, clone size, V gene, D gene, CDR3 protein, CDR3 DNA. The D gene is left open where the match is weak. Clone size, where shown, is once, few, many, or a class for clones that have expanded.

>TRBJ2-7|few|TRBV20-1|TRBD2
CSARDGRESYEQYF
TGCAGTGCTAGAGATGGGCGGGAGTCCTACGAGCAGTACTTC
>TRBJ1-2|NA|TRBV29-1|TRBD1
CSVGSEGTGGYGYTF
TGCAGCGTTGGGAGTGAGGGGACAGGGGGCTATGGCTACACCTTC
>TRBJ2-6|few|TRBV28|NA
CASSSYSGANVLTF
TGTGCCAGCAGTTCGTACTCTGGGGCCAACGTCCTGACTTTC
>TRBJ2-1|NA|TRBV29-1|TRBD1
CSVGQAGYNEQFF
TGCAGCGTCGGACAGGCAGGGTACAATGAGCAGTTCTTC
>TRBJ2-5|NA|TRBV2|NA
CASSSVRGRRTQYF
TGTGCCAGCAGTTCTGTCCGGGGTAGAAGGACCCAGTACTTC
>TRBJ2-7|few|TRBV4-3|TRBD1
CTSSQDTGAYEQYF
TGCACCAGCAGCCAGGACACAGGGGCCTACGAGCAGTACTTC
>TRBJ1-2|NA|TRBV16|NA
CASSRQAVGSGYTF
TGTGCCAGCAGCCGCCAGGCGGTGGGGTCCGGCTACACCTTC
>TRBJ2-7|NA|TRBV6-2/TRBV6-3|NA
CASKRGALSQSSYNEQYF
TGTGCCAGCAAACGGGGGGCCCTTAGCCAGAGCTCCTACAATGAGCAGTACTTC
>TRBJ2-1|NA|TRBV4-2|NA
CASSQVNWEQFF
TGTGCCAGCAGCCAAGTCAACTGGGAGCAGTTCTTC
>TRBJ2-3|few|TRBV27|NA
CASSALRDTQYF
TGTGCCAGCAGTGCCCTCCGAGATACGCAGTATTTT
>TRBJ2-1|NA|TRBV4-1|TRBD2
CASSQVRLAGSYNEQFF
TGCGCCAGCAGCCAGGTTAGACTAGCGGGCTCCTACAATGAGCAGTTCTTC